The present T cell receptor (beta chain) was sequenced within a study of blood T cell repertoires in COVID-19. A single count supports this clone. Germline V gene lookup returns CDR1 SGHNT and CDR2 YENEEA. CDR3 size: 17 residues. V lost 5 bases to trimming and J lost 3 bases; unmatched junction nucleotides: 13. Assay: immunoSEQ multiplex PCR; the TCRdb copy retains only in-frame clones and omits some. The table includes 200,000 to 250,000 clones, around nine tenths detected once. Sequenced input: peripheral blood. The rearrangement links TRBV11-3 to TRBJ2-5; 9 bases line up with TRBD1. The TCR was taken from a woman in her 70s with active or convalescent COVID-19. The CDR3 DNA is TGTGCCAGCAGCAGATATCACCGGACAGGGGTAAAAGAGACCCAGTACTTC. This sequence encodes CASSRYHRTGVKETQYF.